The 15 T cell receptor beta chains in this list originate from one sample, sequenced in a study of T-cell reconstitution after alpha-beta-depleted transplantation in children. A library of TCRbeta sequences, prepared with unique molecular identifiers, was generated. TCRdb fed the PCR reads into MiXCR, producing one record per CDR3 protein. This sample has about 1,000,000 distinct CDR3 sequences, with about 30% found just once. Sequencing used PBMCs, mostly from graft donor cells, obtained 360 days after TCRalphabeta/CD19-depleted stem cell transplant. The receptors originated from a boy in the first two years of life who had a stem cell transplant for SCID, so the T cells may come from the graft donor.

This clonotype was detected ten times or more. The chain recombines TRBV5-1 with TRBJ2-1, with D possibly TRBD1 on 6 matching bases. Trimming took 4 bases from V and 0 from J, leaving 11 bases between them. CDR1 and CDR2 from the germline V gene are SGHRS and YFSETQ. The CDR3 spans 15 residues. CDR3 DNA sequence: TGCGCCAGCAGCCTTACAGGGCCCTCCTACAATGAGCAGTTCTTC. This gives the protein CASSLTGPSYNEQFF.

V usage is TRBV4-3 and J usage is TRBJ2-1; the D call may be TRBD1 or TRBD2 (5 bases each). V lost 1 base to trimming and J lost 4 bases, with 17 bases between them. Germline lookup yields CDR1 LGHNA and CDR2 YSLEER. This CDR3 region has 17 residues. CDR3 region: CASSQGSWDRIYNEQFF. CDR3 DNA sequence: TGCGCCAGCAGCCAAGGCTCTTGGGACCGGATATACAATGAGCAGTTCTTC.

The chain is built from TRBV9 and TRBJ1-6; 7 bases agree with TRBD1. Germline CDR1 is SGDLS and CDR2 is YYNGEE. This CDR3 region has 14 residues. J lost 7 bases, V lost 4 bases, and 5 bases had no gene match. CDR3: CASSTQQGNSPLHF. DNA for the CDR3: TGTGCCAGCAGCACACAACAGGGGAATTCACCCCTCCACTTT.

The CDR3 reads CASSETNPYEQYF. Here the CDR3 DNA reads TGTGCCAGCAGTGAGACTAACCCCTACGAGCAGTACTTC. The chain couples TRBV2 to TRBJ2-7; a weak D match, TRBD2 (5 bases). The V end lost 3 bases, the J end lost 2 bases, and 8 bases lay between the germline ends. The CDR3 is 13 amino acids. Germline loops: CDR1 SNHLY, CDR2 FYNNEI.

The chain joins TRBV11-2 to TRBJ2-1; D not resolved. The CDR3 contains 16 residues. V lost 0 bases to trimming and J lost 6 bases, with 15 bases between them. Germline V gives CDR1 SGHAT, CDR2 FQNNGV. The CDR3 DNA reads TGTGCCAGCAGCTTAGAGGGCTGGTTCTCGTCCAATGAGCAGTTCTTC. Translating it yields CASSLEGWFSSNEQFF.

The chain is built from TRBV7-8 and TRBJ1-1, with TRBD1 as a possible D gene (5 bases). There are 16 residues in the CDR3. Trimming cost V 5 bases and J 4 bases, with 20 bases left between them. Per the germline V gene, CDR1 is SGHVS and CDR2 is FQNEAQ. This chain's CDR3 is CASSRGERGGTTEAFF. The CDR3 nucleotides read TGTGCCAGCAGCCGAGGGGAAAGGGGCGGTACCACTGAAGCTTTCTTT.

The V gene is TRBV5-1, the J gene TRBJ1-5; possible D gene TRBD1, 5 bases. V was cut by 4 bases and J by 8 bases, with 22 bases left in between. Per the germline V gene, CDR1 is SGHRS and CDR2 is YFSETQ. The CDR3 spans 16 residues. CDR3 sequence (DNA): TGCGCCAGCAGCACTCTACCACTTCAGGGCGGCGAGCCCCAGCATTTT. Translation gives CASSTLPLQGGEPQHF.

The gene calls are TRBV12-3 or TRBV12-4 and TRBJ2-2; D is possibly TRBD1 (5 bases). The V end lost 4 bases, the J end lost 6 bases, and 9 bases lay between the germline ends. The CDR3 runs to 13 residues. The CDR3 protein is CASSSLRAGELFF. CDR3 in DNA: TGTGCCAGCAGTTCCCTCAGGGCCGGGGAGCTGTTTTTT.

This rearrangement joins TRBV5-1 to TRBJ2-2; D remains ambiguous. Germline V gene lookup returns CDR1 SGHRS and CDR2 YFSETQ. The V gene lost 4 bases and the J gene lost 4 bases, with 11 bases spanning the gap. This CDR3 contains 14 residues. DNA for the CDR3: TGCGCCAGCAGCGGGCTAGATATCACCGGGGAGCTGTTTTTT. Protein: CASSGLDITGELFF.

The table lists this clonotype with a few counts. The V gene is TRBV12-3 or TRBV12-4, the J gene TRBJ2-2; D not certain. Trimming took 3 bases from V and 5 from J, leaving 16 bases between them. CDR3 length: 16 residues. The CDR3 is CASSFLQMKITGELFF. The CDR3 DNA follows: TGTGCCAGCAGTTTTCTTCAGATGAAAATAACCGGGGAGCTGTTTTTT.

The chain uses TRBV11-2 and TRBJ2-3; D may be TRBD1 (6 bases). The V gene's germline CDR1 is SGHAT and CDR2 FQNNGV. The CDR3 consists of 15 residues. V was trimmed by 0 bases and J by 3 bases, leaving 10 bases between them. The CDR3 bases are TGTGCCAGCAGCTTAGATGGGACACCGACAGATACGCAGTATTTT. Translated: CASSLDGTPTDTQYF. Using reference TRBV11-2 and TRBJ2-3 for the parts outside the CDR3, the full variable domain is EAGVAQSPRYKIIEKRQSVAFWCNPISGHATLYWYQQILGQGPKLLIQFQNNGVVDDSQLPKDRFSAERLKGVDSTLKIQPAKLEDSAVYLCASSLDGTPTDTQYFGPGTRLTVL.

This clonotype came up a few times. The V gene is TRBV28, the J gene TRBJ2-5; D unclear. V lost 2 bases and J 0 bases, leaving 10 bases between the germline ends. The CDR3 has 15 residues. Germline-derived CDR1 and CDR2 are MDHEN and SYDVKM. CDR3 DNA: TGTGCCAGCAGTTTAGTGGGGTGGTACCAAGAGACCCAGTACTTC. This gives the protein CASSLVGWYQETQYF.

The rearrangement uses TRBV25-1 and TRBJ1-2; 10 bases map to TRBD1. V dropped 1 base and J dropped 5; count of bases not matched to a gene: 4. This CDR3 spans 15 amino acids. Per germline, CDR1 MGHDK and CDR2 SYGVNS. The CDR3 sequence is CASSESRTGGYGYTF. The DNA of the CDR3 is TGTGCCAGCAGTGAATCCAGGACAGGGGGTTATGGCTACACCTTC.

Only a few counts were recorded for this clonotype. This chain uses TRBV20-1 with TRBJ2-3; 9 bases are shared with TRBD2. The CDR3 runs 15 residues. CDR1 is DFQATT and CDR2 is SNEGSKA in the germline V gene (reference sequence). J was trimmed by 1 base and V by 5 bases; bases with no gene match: 7. The CDR3 nucleotides are TGCAGTGCTGCCGTCCCTAGCGGGGGCACAGATACGCAGTATTTT. Protein: CSAAVPSGGTDTQYF.

V usage is TRBV12-3 or TRBV12-4 and J usage is TRBJ2-7; 13 bases match TRBD2. This CDR3 contains 18 residues. V shed 0 bases, J shed 2 bases, and the junction held 7 bases outside the gene matches. The CDR3 sequence: CASSLAIGLAGDTYEQYF. CDR3 nucleotides: TGTGCCAGCAGTTTAGCTATCGGACTAGCGGGGGACACCTACGAGCAGTACTTC.